The 13 T cell receptor beta chains given below trace back to one sample, sequenced in a study of regulatory T cells in long-lasting Graves disease. Arm-PCR of CDR3 regions and iRepertoire HTBI primers were used to build TCR beta libraries. From the multiplex PCR reads, TCRdb called clonotypes with MiXCR, one entry per CDR3 protein. The data hold under 300,000 distinct CDR3 sequences, with more than 15% observed a single time. Time point denoted: newly diagnosed GD, antithyroid drugs for less than 3 months. There was RNA extracted from PBMCs, and the TCR library was made from it. This sample was also put to use in a study of T cells in Graves' hyperthyroidism and ophthalmopathy.

The sequencing used peripheral blood mononuclear cells (PBMCs), collected at new diagnosis, from a patient treated with antithyroid drugs. These receptor sequences come from a young woman with Graves disease.

This clonotype was seen repeatedly, ten times or more. The gene calls are TRBV3-1 and TRBJ2-7; D ambiguous. CDR1 is LGHDT, CDR2 YNNKEL, per germline (reference sequence). The CDR3 totals 13 residues. Trimming stripped 2 bases from V and 0 bases from J, with 5 bases between. As DNA, the CDR3 is TGTGCCAGCAGCCAACCCGACTCCTACGAGCAGTACTTC. Protein product: CASSQPDSYEQYF.

On this clonotype itself: This sequence may be a read error, since a much larger clone differs from it by one base. The chain uses TRBV12-3 or TRBV12-4 and TRBJ1-1, with a possible D match to TRBD1 (5 bases). The CDR3 is 19 amino acids. The V end was cut by 7 bases, the J end by 1 base, with 28 bases between. CDR3 residues: CASTAGWGGGNEGNTEAFF. In nucleotides, the CDR3 is TGTGCCAGCACCGCCGGATGGGGGGGAGGGAATGAGGGGAACACTGAAGCTTTCTTT.

V gene TRBV12-3 or TRBV12-4 combines with J gene TRBJ1-1; the match to TRBD1 covers 9 bases. Trimming took 5 bases from V and 4 from J; bases not matched to a gene: 8. The CDR3 has 15 residues. The CDR3 region is CASSPTGTGSTEAFF. The CDR3 DNA sequence: TGTGCCAGCAGTCCCACCGGGACAGGGTCCACTGAAGCTTTCTTT.

This clonotype was counted at least ten times. V usage is TRBV11-2 and J usage is TRBJ1-6, with D hard to call. This CDR3 is 14 amino acids long. The germline V gene has CDR1 SGHAT and CDR2 FQNNGV. Trimming left V 3 bases short and J 5 bases short, with 8 bases between. The CDR3 here is CASSFSRNNSPLHF. The CDR3 region has the DNA TGTGCCAGCAGCTTTAGCAGAAATAATTCACCCCTCCACTTT.

This clonotype was seen ten or more times. This rearrangement joins TRBV27 to TRBJ2-1; no firm D call. V lost 6 bases and J 3 bases, leaving 12 bases between the germline ends. The CDR3 runs 14 residues. Germline assignment: CDR1 MNHEY and CDR2 SMNVEV (reference sequence). The CDR3 DNA reads TGTGCCAGCAGAACCCTGCCAGTCTACAATGAGCAGTTCTTC. Protein product: CASRTLPVYNEQFF.

At least ten counts were recorded for this clonotype. V is TRBV5-8 and J is TRBJ2-5; 7 nucleotides line up with TRBD2. V shed 2 bases and J 1 base; nucleotides not matched to a gene: 5. The CDR3 totals 15 residues. From germline, CDR1 is SGHTS and CDR2 YDEGEE. The CDR3 region is CASSFRRGFQETQYF. CDR3 in DNA: TGTGCCAGCAGCTTTAGGCGGGGGTTCCAAGAGACCCAGTACTTC.

There are many counts of this clonotype. The CDR3 sequence is CASSQTGQLFQETQYF. The DNA for the CDR3 is TGTGCCAGCAGCCAAACGGGACAGCTCTTCCAAGAGACCCAGTACTTC. The V call is TRBV3-1, the J call TRBJ2-5; 7 bases line up with TRBD1. The CDR3 sequence is 16 residues long. V was pared by 2 bases and J by 1 base, with 7 bases of the junction left unmatched. The germline gives CDR1 LGHDT, CDR2 YNNKEL (reference sequence).

This clonotype was seen ten or more times. An end of the junction does not agree with germline; a read error may underlie this. This chain connects TRBV4-1 to TRBJ2-4, with a weak D call TRBD2 (7 bases). Germline CDR1 is MGHRA and CDR2 is YSYEKL. The CDR3 has 15 residues. The DNA for the CDR3 is TGTGCCAGCAGCCAAGAGGGGGGGGGCGGAAACATTCAGTACTTC. This codes for CASSQEGGGGNIQYF.

This clonotype showed up many times. V usage is TRBV5-4 and J usage is TRBJ2-7; D is perhaps TRBD2 (5 bases). The CDR3 runs to 13 residues. Per germline, CDR1 SGHNT and CDR2 YYREEE (reference sequence). The V gene lost 3 bases and the J gene lost 9 bases, with 16 bases spanning the gap. As DNA, the CDR3 is TGTGCCAGCAGCTCCGACGGACGAGGGTTGCAGTACTTC. Translated: CASSSDGRGLQYF.

Many counts were recorded for this clonotype. The gene calls are TRBV5-6 and TRBJ1-1; 8 bases line up with TRBD1. Germline-derived CDR1 and CDR2 are SGHDT and YYEEEE. The length of the CDR3 is 15 residues. V was pared by 3 bases and J by 5 bases, with 9 bases of the junction left unmatched. The CDR3 bases are TGTGCCAGCAGCTCTTTCAGGGGGCCGAGAACTGAAGCTTTCTTT. It encodes CASSSFRGPRTEAFF.

This clonotype was found a few times. This rearrangement joins TRBV12-5 to TRBJ1-5; no reliable D call. CDR1 and CDR2 from the germline V gene are LGHNT and FRNRAP. The CDR3 is 12 residues long. The germline V and J ends were trimmed by 5 bases and 3 bases, with 5 bases remaining between them. The chain's CDR3 is CASGLDNQPQHF. CDR3 DNA: TGTGCTAGTGGTCTTGACAATCAGCCCCAGCATTTT.

At least ten counts were recorded for this clonotype. V is TRBV20-1 and J is TRBJ2-5, with D possibly being TRBD2 (5 bases). V shed 0 bases and J shed 3 bases, with 11 bases lying between them. The CDR3 runs to 14 residues. The germline V gene encodes CDR1 DFQATT and CDR2 SNEGSKA (reference sequence). CDR3 DNA sequence: TGCAGTGCTAGAGATTCGTCGGGGAAAGAGACCCAGTACTTC. Amino acid sequence: CSARDSSGKETQYF.

The CDR3 DNA is TGTGCCAGCAGCTTGGAACTTAGCGGGGGGCCCCTAAACTACGAGCAGTACTTC. It encodes CASSLELSGGPLNYEQYF. The chain recombines TRBV7-6 with TRBJ2-7, with 10 bases lining up with TRBD2. Germline-derived CDR1 and CDR2 are SGHVS and FNYEAQ. Germline trimming cut 3 bases from V and 3 bases from J; bases unmatched to any gene: 14. The CDR3 is 18 amino acids.